This TCR beta chain was obtained from a study of cytomegalovirus exposure and HLA in healthy donors. PCR amplification relied on 60 Vbeta primers (plus 13 Jbeta primers). Per the study methods: A later analysis tallied 80 million or so unique TCR beta chains, about 11 million of them shared. The method was immunoSEQ multiplex PCR; TCRdb's version includes in-frame clones alone and lacks a portion of them. V, J and clone size are those of that table, while D and trimming were read from the DNA. The listing records 68,000 or so clones. Trimming pared 7 bases from V and 0 bases from J, leaving 21 bases between. The CDR3 extends over 17 amino acids. Germline lookup yields CDR1 MNHEY and CDR2 SMNVEV (reference sequence).

The V and J genes are TRBV27 and TRBJ1-2; perhaps TRBD1 as D (6 bases). Specimen: PBMCs. The TCR originated in a boy under 18 in good health and CMV-seronegative. DNA of the CDR3: TGTGCCAGCACGACCCACATCAGGGGCGAAGCTAACTATGGCTACACCTTC. Encoded protein: CASTTHIRGEANYGYTF.